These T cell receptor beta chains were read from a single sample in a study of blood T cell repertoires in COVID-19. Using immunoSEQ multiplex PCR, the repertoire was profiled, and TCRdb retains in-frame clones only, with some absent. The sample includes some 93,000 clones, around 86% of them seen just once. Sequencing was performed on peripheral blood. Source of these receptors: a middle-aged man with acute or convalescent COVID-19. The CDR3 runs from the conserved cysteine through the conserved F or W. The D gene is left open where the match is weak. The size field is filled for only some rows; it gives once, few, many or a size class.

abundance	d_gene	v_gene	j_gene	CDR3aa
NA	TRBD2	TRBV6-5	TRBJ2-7	CASSQGLEESYEQYF
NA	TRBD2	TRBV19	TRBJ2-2	CASSPGTSGRIGELFF
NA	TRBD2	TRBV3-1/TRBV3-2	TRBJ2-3	CASSPTSGRGDTQYF
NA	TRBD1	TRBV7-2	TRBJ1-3	CASSLGTGVVSFSGNTIYF
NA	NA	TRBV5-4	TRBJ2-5	CASSLASQETQYF
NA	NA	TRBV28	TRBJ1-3	CASSLWEAGNTIYF
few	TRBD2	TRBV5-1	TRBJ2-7	CASSGTSGRSLDEQYF
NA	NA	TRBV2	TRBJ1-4	CASSPNGGLANEKLFF
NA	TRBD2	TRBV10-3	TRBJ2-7	CAISESRFGLAISYEQYF
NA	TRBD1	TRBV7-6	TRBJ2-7	CASSPGQGLNEQYF
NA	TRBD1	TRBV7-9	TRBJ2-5	CASSHRTGTETQYF
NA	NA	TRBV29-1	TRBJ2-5	CSVENRVSETQYF
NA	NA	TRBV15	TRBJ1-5	CATSTERGQPQHF
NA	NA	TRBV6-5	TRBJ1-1	CASRVRGSNTEAFF
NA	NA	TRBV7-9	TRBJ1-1	CASSEPVTTEAFF
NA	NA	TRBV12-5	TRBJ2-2	CASRWTGELFF
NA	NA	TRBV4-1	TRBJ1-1	CASSQLQTEAFF